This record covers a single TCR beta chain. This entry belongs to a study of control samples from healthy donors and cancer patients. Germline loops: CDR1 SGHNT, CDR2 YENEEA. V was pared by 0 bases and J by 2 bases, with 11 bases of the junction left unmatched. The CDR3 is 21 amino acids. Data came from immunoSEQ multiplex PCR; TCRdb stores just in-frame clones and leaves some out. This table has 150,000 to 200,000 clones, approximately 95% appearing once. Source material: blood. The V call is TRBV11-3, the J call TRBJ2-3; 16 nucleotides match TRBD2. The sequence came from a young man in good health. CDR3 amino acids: CASSLELGLAGGLLPTDTQYF. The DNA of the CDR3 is TGTGCCAGCAGCTTAGAACTGGGACTAGCGGGGGGGCTCCTTCCCACAGATACGCAGTATTTT. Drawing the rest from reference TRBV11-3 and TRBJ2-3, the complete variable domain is EAGVVQSPRYKIIEKKQPVAFWCNPISGHNTLYWYLQNLGQGPELLIRYENEEAVDDSQLPKDRFSAERLKGVDSTLKIQPAELGDSAVYLCASSLELGLAGGLLPTDTQYFGPGTRLTVL.